These T cell receptor beta chains were read from a single sample in a study of T cell responses to AZD1222 COVID-19 vaccine. The assay was immunoSEQ multiplex PCR, and TCRdb's table has in-frame clones only and misses some. The sample includes some 150,000 clones, roughly 90% of them seen just once. This sample comprised peripheral blood, obtained 28 days after the second AZD1222 dose. These receptors came from an adult who received the AZD1222 COVID-19 vaccine. Both conserved end residues are trimmed from each CDR3. Each record gives: J gene, V gene, CDR3 protein.

>TRBJ1-1|TRBV6-2/TRBV6-3
ASSTHRGRTEAF
>TRBJ2-1|TRBV5-1
ASSLAGSSYNEQF
>TRBJ1-5|TRBV6-1
ASSEGTGRNQPQH
>TRBJ2-3|TRBV27
ASSFSGERTDTQY
>TRBJ2-7|TRBV6-5
ASSYRDRGYEQY
>TRBJ2-1|TRBV9
ASSVAPGTALSYNEQF
>TRBJ1-5|TRBV5-1
ASSLGEGSQPQH
>TRBJ1-6|TRBV7-9
ASSLAPLRNSPLH
>TRBJ2-3|TRBV5-1
ASSLLQPYTDTQY
>TRBJ1-1|TRBV29-1
SVGEWGDTNTEAF
>TRBJ2-3|TRBV24-1
ATSKSGRRTDTQY
>TRBJ2-5|TRBV11-3
ASSSRQGGGAAQY
>TRBJ1-2|TRBV11-2
ASSSGTGGYGYT
>TRBJ2-5|TRBV2
ASSEGRGGKTQY
>TRBJ2-6|TRBV27
ASSFTGSSGANVLT
>TRBJ2-1|TRBV5-1
ASSLGVGTASHEQF
>TRBJ2-7|TRBV9
ASSVAGTSGSYEQY
>TRBJ2-7|TRBV19
ASSDTSGPTAYEQY
>TRBJ1-4|TRBV29-1
SVTGRAREKLF
>TRBJ2-1|TRBV24-1
ATSDRAVSGDEQF
>TRBJ2-2|TRBV5-1
ASSFSLAGATGELF
>TRBJ1-1|TRBV5-1
ASSSLQGADTEAF
>TRBJ2-3|TRBV7-9
ASSGVRTDTQY
>TRBJ1-6|TRBV19
ASSIGDHNSPLH
>TRBJ1-1|TRBV10-1
ASSAVGTGRTEAF
>TRBJ2-1|TRBV6-6
ASSMGSEQF
>TRBJ1-2|TRBV7-2
ASSLGQGAIVYGYT
>TRBJ2-6|TRBV7-9
ASSLSASSGANVLT
>TRBJ2-3|TRBV24-1
ATSSGRVPSTDTQY
>TRBJ2-2|TRBV5-1
ASSPGAGTGELF
>TRBJ2-7|TRBV7-8
ASSPQGVFGYEQY
>TRBJ2-7|TRBV4-2
ASSQVTNYEQY
>TRBJ2-6|TRBV27
ASRLTGGLAGANVLT
>TRBJ1-2|TRBV27
ASSFRQGNSYGYT
>TRBJ1-2|TRBV19
ASSRFTTAGYGYT
>TRBJ2-1|TRBV19
ASSSGREANEQF
>TRBJ2-5|TRBV28
ASRKRGSTGREASTRKETQY
>TRBJ1-5|TRBV2
ASSVGQNSNQPQH
>TRBJ1-4|TRBV5-6
ASSIHRGQNEKLF
>TRBJ2-7|TRBV18
ASSPTGGNSYEQY
>TRBJ1-6|TRBV10-3
AIKNAVPSPLH
>TRBJ1-2|TRBV7-2
ASSLPGGGGYT
>TRBJ1-6|TRBV29-1
SVLTGSFTLH
>TRBJ2-4|TRBV13
ASSHGLAVAKNIQY
>TRBJ1-1|TRBV7-8
ASSLGYMNTEAF
>TRBJ2-7|TRBV30
AWSVRGRQLSYEQY
>TRBJ1-4|TRBV12-5
ASKTGLNNEKLF
>TRBJ1-2|TRBV10-3
AITHDRGNYGYT
>TRBJ2-1|TRBV28
ATTGAYNEQF
>TRBJ1-4|TRBV19
ASSIGGASTGTNEKLF
>TRBJ1-5|TRBV5-3
ARSAISSGTGDNQPQH
>TRBJ2-1|TRBV24-1
ATSDLRLRMGEQF
>TRBJ2-1|TRBV7-9
ASSHPGLARNEQF
>TRBJ1-2|TRBV5-1
ASSLGGSGYT
>TRBJ2-1|TRBV7-9
ASSGSGTSSSYNEQF
>TRBJ1-4|TRBV5-6
ASSSNRGYNEKLF
>TRBJ2-1|TRBV4-3
ASSQDQNLPGL